The 19 T cell receptor beta chains listed next were all sequenced from one sample in a study of CD8 T cells in ankylosing spondylitis. TCRdb independently ran MiXCR on the 5' RACE reads; one entry per CDR3 protein. The table lists approximately 220,000 distinct CDR3 sequences, roughly 25% of them singletons. Material: blood, either unsorted or a sorted T cell fraction (not recorded which). All receptors come from a male donor with ankylosing spondylitis or in good health (not recorded which).

In this sample, this clonotype turned up many times. The DNA for the CDR3 is TGTGCCAGCAGTTTATCCCGGGACAGACGCTACAATGAGCAGTTCTTC. This codes for CASSLSRDRRYNEQFF. V and J are TRBV28 and TRBJ2-1; 7 bases line up with TRBD1. This CDR3 region has 16 residues. The germline V gene encodes CDR1 MDHEN and CDR2 SYDVKM. The junction had 6 bases not matched to a gene; V was cut back by 1 base and J by 3 bases.

The gene calls are TRBV20-1 and TRBJ2-5; possibly TRBD1 for D (6 bases). V was pared by 6 bases and J by 5 bases, with 22 bases between. The germline CDR1 and CDR2 sequences are DFQATT and SNEGSKA (reference sequence). The length of the CDR3 is 15 residues. The CDR3 protein is CSALPIQGNGETQYF. DNA for the CDR3: TGCAGTGCGCTCCCGATACAGGGAAATGGGGAGACCCAGTACTTC.

CDR3 protein: CASSPFETDTQYF. Here the CDR3 DNA reads TGTGCCAGCTCACCCTTCGAGACAGATACGCAGTATTTT. The chain uses TRBV18 and TRBJ2-3, with D uncertain. The ends were cut back, 3 bases at V and 3 bases at J, with 7 bases in the middle. The CDR3 contains 13 residues. CDR1 is KGHSH and CDR2 is LQKENI in the germline V gene.

This clonotype was counted ten times or more. This rearrangement joins TRBV5-1 to TRBJ1-1; 7 bases are shared with TRBD1. This CDR3 has 12 amino acids. The ends lost 4 bases at V and 5 bases at J; junction bases unmatched: 2. Per the germline V gene, CDR1 is SGHRS and CDR2 is YFSETQ. CDR3 protein: CASSPQGTEAFF. CDR3 nucleotide sequence: TGCGCCAGCAGCCCACAGGGGACTGAAGCTTTCTTT.

In its sample, this clonotype was seen many times. The chain employs TRBV29-1 and TRBJ2-1; possibly TRBD1 for D (5 bases). CDR3 length equals 13 residues. The V end lost 8 bases, the J end lost 9 bases, and 20 bases lay between the germline ends. The germline V gene has CDR1 SQVTM and CDR2 ANQGSEA. The CDR3 protein is CSHTGPRAPEQFF. The CDR3, as DNA: TGCAGCCACACCGGGCCCAGGGCACCTGAGCAGTTCTTC.

Many counts were recorded for this clonotype. This chain uses TRBV10-3 with TRBJ1-4, with D hard to call. This CDR3 is built from 13 residues. Germline CDR1 ENHRY, CDR2 SYGVKD. The V and J ends lost 2 bases and 5 bases respectively, with 6 bases between them. Here the CDR3 reads CAISEGENEKLFF. CDR3 DNA sequence: TGTGCCATCAGTGAGGGGGAGAATGAAAAACTGTTTTTT.

This clonotype has only one observation. A much larger clone lies one base from this, so it may be a read error. The chain has TRBV5-1 and TRBJ2-7, with 10 bases fitting TRBD2. Germline loops: CDR1 SGHRS, CDR2 YFSETQ. After removal of 4 bases from V and 3 bases from J, the junction contained 7 bases not matched to a gene. The CDR3 spans 15 residues. As DNA, the CDR3 is TGCGCCAGCAGCGATTCTAGCGGGGGCTACTACGAGCAGTACTTC. It specifies CASSDSSGGYYEQYF. Looking up the rest from reference TRBV5-1 and TRBJ2-7 gives the full variable domain: KAGVTQTPRYLIKTRGQQVTLSCSPISGHRSVSWYQQTPGQGLQFLFEYFSETQRNKGNFPGRFSGRQFSNSRSEMNVSTLELGDSALYLCASSDSSGGYYEQYFGPGTRLTVT.

The rearrangement uses TRBV12-3 or TRBV12-4 and TRBJ2-1, with D uncertain. This CDR3 spans 15 amino acids. Trimming removed 1 base from V and 2 bases from J, with 9 bases in between. CDR3 loop: CASSLDGNAYNEQFF. DNA of the CDR3: TGTGCCAGCAGTTTAGATGGGAATGCCTACAATGAGCAGTTCTTC.

CDR3 nucleotides: TGTGCCACCAGGGCGTGGACTAGCGGGAGCGCGGGTGGTTACAATGAGCAGTTCTTC. Protein sequence: CATRAWTSGSAGGYNEQFF. The chain employs TRBV3-1 and TRBJ2-1, with 13 bases aligning to TRBD2. V shed 10 bases, J shed 4 bases, and the junction held 19 bases outside the gene matches. This CDR3 is built from 19 residues. CDR1 is LGHDT, CDR2 YNNKEL, per germline (reference sequence).

This chain uses TRBV20-1 with TRBJ1-6; possibly TRBD1 for D (5 bases). Trimming left V 6 bases short and J 7 bases short, with 19 bases between. The length of the CDR3 is 15 residues. CDR1 and CDR2 (germline): DFQATT, SNEGSKA (reference sequence). CDR3 amino acids: CSAADLRAPNSPLHF. The CDR3 DNA sequence: TGCAGTGCAGCCGACCTCAGGGCCCCAAATTCACCCCTCCACTTT.

The J gene is TRBJ2-7, the V gene TRBV29-1, with 10 positions matching TRBD2. The V and J ends lost 1 base and 5 bases, in that order; junction bases with no gene match: 11. Germline V gene lookup returns CDR1 SQVTM and CDR2 ANQGSEA. The CDR3 loop spans 16 amino acids. The CDR3 DNA is TGCAGCGTTGAAGGGCTAGCGGGAGTAAAGATCAACGAGCAGTACTTC. The encoded protein is CSVEGLAGVKINEQYF.

Details on this clonotype: One base away lies a much larger clone, so this may be a sequencing read error. The V and J genes are TRBV10-3 and TRBJ2-4; TRBD1 matches 10 bases. Losses at the gene ends were 5 bases for V and 5 bases for J; bases not matched to a gene: 15. This CDR3 region has 18 residues. The germline V gene has CDR1 ENHRY and CDR2 SYGVKD. Here the CDR3 reads CAISLMGQGLGGQNIQYF. In DNA form, the CDR3 reads TGTGCCATCAGTTTAATGGGACAGGGGTTAGGCGGCCAAAACATTCAGTACTTC.

This clonotype was observed a few times. This rearrangement joins TRBV9 to TRBJ2-3, with 10 bases that match TRBD2. The ends lost 4 bases at V and 7 bases at J; junction bases unmatched: 12. The CDR3 contains 16 residues. CDR1 and CDR2 from the germline V gene are SGDLS and YYNGEE. This CDR3 reads CASSRTAGGPGNTQYF. The CDR3 bases are TGTGCCAGCAGCCGCACAGCGGGAGGGCCGGGGAATACGCAGTATTTT.

This clonotype was found many times. V and J are TRBV29-1 and TRBJ2-3; D is unclear. This CDR3 contains 15 residues. Per the germline V gene, CDR1 is SQVTM and CDR2 is ANQGSEA. Trimming cost V 7 bases and J 0 bases, with 17 bases left between them. The DNA of the CDR3 is TGCAGCGCTACTGCCGGTTCGGTTAGCACAGATACGCAGTATTTT. Translating gives CSATAGSVSTDTQYF.

The table lists this clonotype with many counts. V and J are TRBV10-3 and TRBJ2-3; 10 bases fit TRBD2. Unmatched junction bases numbered 6, after V lost 7 bases and J lost 2 bases. Germline assignment: CDR1 ENHRY and CDR2 SYGVKD. The CDR3 is 15 residues long. CDR3 coding DNA: TGTGCCATCACTCTAGCGGGAGCTCCCACAGATACGCAGTATTTT. Translating gives CAITLAGAPTDTQYF.

This clonotype has ten or more counts. The rearrangement links TRBV4-1 to TRBJ2-1; TRBD2 might be the D (6 bases). CDR1 MGHRA and CDR2 YSYEKL come from the germline V gene. The CDR3 has 17 residues. The V end lost 0 bases, the J end lost 5 bases, and 17 bases lay between the germline ends. The CDR3 protein is CASSQDPTRALNNEQFF. CDR3 coding DNA: TGCGCCAGCAGCCAAGATCCGACTAGGGCCCTTAACAATGAGCAGTTCTTC.

This clonotype has a count of ten or more. CDR3 nucleotides: TGTGCCAGCAGCTCACTAGCGGGAGGGAGCACAGATACGCAGTATTTT. Encoded protein: CASSSLAGGSTDTQYF. The V call is TRBV7-2, the J call TRBJ2-3, with TRBD2 identical over 13 bases. Per germline, CDR1 SGHTA and CDR2 FQGNSA. This CDR3 region has 16 residues. V shed 4 bases, J shed 0 bases, and the junction held 1 base outside the gene matches. The full variable domain, completed using reference TRBV7-2 and TRBJ2-3, is GAGVSQSPSNKVTEKGKDVELRCDPISGHTALYWYRQSLGQGLEFLIYFQGNSAPDKSGLPSDRFSAERTGGSVSTLTIQRTQQEDSAVYLCASSSLAGGSTDTQYFGPGTRLTVL.

This clonotype occurred many times. The chain carries TRBV10-3 and TRBJ1-5; 7 nucleotides agree with TRBD1. The germline CDR1 and CDR2 sequences are ENHRY and SYGVKD. V trimming: 10 bases; J trimming: 1 base; junction bases outside the gene matches: 13. CDR3 length: 16 residues. In nucleotides, the CDR3 is TGTGCCACCGGACGGACAGGAGATATAAGCAATCAGCCCCAGCATTTT. Amino acid sequence: CATGRTGDISNQPQHF.

This clonotype was picked up many times. In DNA, the CDR3 is TGCAGTGGACTAGCGGTGAACACCGGGGAGCTGTTTTTT. Translation gives CSGLAVNTGELFF. The chain has TRBV20-1 and TRBJ2-2, with 9 bases fitting TRBD2. CDR1 and CDR2 from the germline V gene are DFQATT and SNEGSKA (reference sequence). V lost 7 bases to trimming and J lost 1 base; unmatched junction nucleotides: 1. The CDR3 has 13 amino acids.